This note documents a single TCR beta chain sequence. Its target is unknown. Primers: 60 V beta forward and 13 J beta reverse. The data were produced by immunoSEQ multiplex PCR, yet TCRdb's version contains in-frame clones alone and is incomplete. The data contain 100,000 or so clones, 80% of them singletons. Trimming cost V 5 bases and J 4 bases; bases outside gene matches: 16. The CDR3 consists of 17 residues. CDR1 SGHAT and CDR2 FQNNGV come from the germline V gene. The data derive from a study of glioma-infiltrating T cells after dendritic cell vaccination. The wider study: Dendritic cell vaccination trial patients had either newly diagnosed or recurrent glioblastoma. Study findings and constraints: Complete blood and tumor specimen sets were limited to few patients.

Time point meaning: after dendritic cell vaccination, including at tumor progression/relapse. None of the glioblastoma patients had an isocitrate dehydrogenase mutation. Material: blood, obtained after dendritic cell vaccination. This TCR was sampled from a human donor with glioblastoma. The gene calls are TRBV11-2 and TRBJ1-2; 7 positions match TRBD1. CDR3 residues: CASSPWGTDRESYGYTF. The CDR3 nucleotides read TGTGCCAGCAGCCCGTGGGGGACTGACAGGGAATCCTATGGCTACACCTTC.